This T cell receptor beta chain stems from a study of cytomegalovirus exposure and HLA in healthy donors. Clones were sequenced by immunoSEQ multiplex PCR, and TCRdb holds only the in-frame ones, with some missing. The sample records around 120,000 clones, around 86% being singletons. Only one count was recorded for this clone. What it recognizes is unknown. Study-level findings and limits: While the bulk of TCR sequences proved rare, some public TCRs turned up in many donors. Cytomegalovirus association was listed for 150 to 200 TCR beta chains.

This sequence originates from a man aged 18 to 29 in good health and CMV-seronegative. Sequencing used PBMCs.

The CDR3 protein is CATSGLSGNTIYF. The CDR3 bases are TGTGCCACCTCCGGTCTCTCTGGAAACACCATATATTTT. The chain has TRBV6-6 and TRBJ1-3; D gene unclear. In germline, CDR1 is MNHNY, CDR2 SVGAGI (reference sequence). The CDR3 runs to 13 residues. V shed 10 bases and J shed 0 bases, with 10 bases lying between them.